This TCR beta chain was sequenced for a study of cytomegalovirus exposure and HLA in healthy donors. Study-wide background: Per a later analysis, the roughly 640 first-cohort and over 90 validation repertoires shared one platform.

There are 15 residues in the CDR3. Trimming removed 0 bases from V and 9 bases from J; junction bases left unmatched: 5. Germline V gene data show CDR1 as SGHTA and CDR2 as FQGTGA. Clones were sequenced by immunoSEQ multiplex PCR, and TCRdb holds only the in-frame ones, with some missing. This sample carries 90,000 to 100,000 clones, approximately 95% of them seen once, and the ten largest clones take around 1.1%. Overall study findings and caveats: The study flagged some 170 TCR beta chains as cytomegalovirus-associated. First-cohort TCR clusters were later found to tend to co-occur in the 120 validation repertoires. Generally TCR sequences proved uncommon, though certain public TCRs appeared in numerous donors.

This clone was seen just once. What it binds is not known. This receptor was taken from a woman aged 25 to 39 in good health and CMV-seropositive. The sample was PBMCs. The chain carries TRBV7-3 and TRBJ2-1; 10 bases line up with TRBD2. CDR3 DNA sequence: TGTGCCAGCAGCTTAACTCTAGCGGGAGTATCTGAGCAGTTCTTC. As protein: CASSLTLAGVSEQFF.